This passage covers 29 T cell receptor beta chains from one sample sequenced in a study of blood T cell repertoires in COVID-19. Method: immunoSEQ multiplex PCR; TCRdb's copy keeps in-frame clones and lacks some. This sample has under 170,000 clones, with about nine tenths found just once. Sequencing was performed on peripheral blood. The receptors derive from a woman aged 60-75 years with active or convalescent COVID-19.

The chain uses TRBV28 and TRBJ1-6; D may be TRBD1 (5 bases). Germline V CDR1 and CDR2: MDHEN, SYDVKM. Trimming left V 5 bases short and J 4 bases short, with 12 bases between. The CDR3 runs to 15 residues. The CDR3 reads CASSLTAPYNSPLHF. The CDR3 region has the DNA TGTGCCAGCAGTCTGACAGCGCCGTATAATTCACCCCTCCACTTT.

The rearrangement links TRBV27 to TRBJ1-2; 8 nucleotides line up with TRBD1. This CDR3 spans 15 amino acids. The V gene's germline CDR1 is MNHEY and CDR2 SMNVEV (reference sequence). With 4 bases clipped from V and 8 bases from J, the junction kept 12 bases outside the gene matches. In DNA form, the CDR3 reads TGTGCCAGCAGTTCGACAGGGGAAGGGTTGTCAGGCTACACCTTC. Translation: CASSSTGEGLSGYTF.

The table lists this clone with a few counts. The V and J genes are TRBV7-9 and TRBJ1-4, with a possible D match to TRBD1 (5 bases). The ends were cut back, 1 base at V and 8 bases at J, with 14 bases in the middle. CDR3 length equals 15 residues. CDR1 is SEHNR, CDR2 FQNEAQ, per germline (reference sequence). CDR3 coding DNA: TGTGCCAGCAGCTTAGTGGGCGGACACTTAGAAAAACTGTTTTTT. It translates to CASSLVGGHLEKLFF.

This chain connects TRBV7-9 to TRBJ1-6; TRBD1 is a possible D gene (6 bases). Trimming removed 5 bases from V and 7 bases from J, with 12 bases in between. The CDR3 is 14 residues long. Germline V gene data show CDR1 as SEHNR and CDR2 as FQNEAQ (reference sequence). CDR3 nucleotides: TGTGCCAGCAGCGAGGGACACCCAAATTCACCCCTCCACTTT. This codes for CASSEGHPNSPLHF.

This clone was counted a few times. V gene TRBV4-3 combines with J gene TRBJ2-7, with 8 bases that match TRBD2. The CDR3 has 13 residues. The trim removed 0 bases at V and 11 bases at J, leaving 6 bases unmatched. Germline CDR1 reads LGHNA; CDR2 reads YSLEER. The CDR3 spells CASSQDKAGGKYF. CDR3 DNA sequence: TGCGCCAGCAGCCAAGATAAGGCGGGGGGAAAGTACTTC.

This chain connects TRBV6-2 or TRBV6-3 to TRBJ1-1; possible D gene TRBD1, 5 bases. The CDR3 is 16 residues long. The V and J ends lost 2 bases and 4 bases respectively, with 17 bases between them. Germline CDR1 reads MNHEY; CDR2 reads SVGEGT. This CDR3 reads CASSYPGGGVRTEAFF. The CDR3 coding sequence is TGTGCCAGCAGTTACCCCGGTGGGGGGGTACGCACTGAAGCTTTCTTT.

The rearrangement joins TRBV2 to TRBJ1-5; D is ambiguous. CDR3 length: 13 residues. The germline V gene has CDR1 SNHLY and CDR2 FYNNEI. V was trimmed by 5 bases and J by 5 bases, leaving 10 bases between them. The chain's CDR3 is CASSLLEDQPQHF. The CDR3 DNA reads TGTGCCAGCAGTCTACTCGAAGATCAGCCCCAGCATTTT.

The rearrangement uses TRBV5-5 and TRBJ2-5, with 7 bases lining up with TRBD2. V was clipped by 0 bases and J by 4 bases; unmatched bases: 3. This CDR3 has 14 residues. CDR1 is SGHKS and CDR2 is YYEKEE in the germline V gene (reference sequence). CDR3 sequence (DNA): TGTGCCAGCAGCTTGGCGGGGGAGGGAGAGACCCAGTACTTC. Its protein is CASSLAGEGETQYF.

This chain connects TRBV7-2 to TRBJ2-3; 11 nucleotides match TRBD1. The CDR3 spans 16 residues. The germline gives CDR1 SGHTA, CDR2 FQGNSA. V shed 3 bases and J 7 bases; nucleotides not matched to a gene: 9. The chain's CDR3 is CASSLAGTGGLYTQYF. The CDR3 DNA follows: TGTGCCAGCAGCTTGGCCGGGACAGGGGGTTTATATACGCAGTATTTT.

The chain has TRBV2 and TRBJ1-4, with no clear D. The germline V gene has CDR1 SNHLY and CDR2 FYNNEI. The CDR3 covers 13 residues. Trimming pared 2 bases from V and 8 bases from J, leaving 9 bases between. CDR3 region: CASSESQVEKLFF. The CDR3 DNA reads as TGTGCCAGCAGTGAAAGCCAGGTGGAAAAACTGTTTTTT.

The CDR3 DNA follows: TGCGCCAGCAGTTGGACGGAGGGTGTGCAGTATTTT. The encoded protein is CASSWTEGVQYF. The gene calls are TRBV5-1 and TRBJ2-3; weak D call: TRBD2 (6 bases). Germline values: CDR1 SGHRS, CDR2 YFSETQ. Trimming took off 5 bases at V and 11 bases at J, with 15 bases between the two ends. This CDR3 has 12 amino acids.

The V call is TRBV6-1, the J call TRBJ1-2; 8 nucleotides agree with TRBD1. Trimming cost V 3 bases and J 8 bases; bases outside gene matches: 11. Looked up from germline, CDR1 is MNHNS and CDR2 is SASEGT. The CDR3 runs to 15 residues. The DNA for the CDR3 is TGTGCCAGCAGTGACGTTACGGACAGGGTAGGGGGCTACACCTTC. Translation gives CASSDVTDRVGGYTF.

The chain couples TRBV7-6 to TRBJ1-2; TRBD1 matches at 7 bases. Germline assignment: CDR1 SGHVS and CDR2 FNYEAQ. V shed 4 bases and J 3 bases; nucleotides not matched to a gene: 8. The CDR3 is 15 amino acids. The CDR3 nucleotides read TGTGCCAGCAGCTCTCAGGGCGGGACAGACTATGGCTACACCTTC. Translation: CASSSQGGTDYGYTF.

The J gene is TRBJ1-4, the V gene TRBV18; 8 bases fit TRBD1. This CDR3 is 15 amino acids long. With 0 bases clipped from V and 8 bases from J, the junction kept 5 bases outside the gene matches. Germline V gives CDR1 KGHSH, CDR2 LQKENI. CDR3 amino acids: CASSPPGTGGEKLFF. For the CDR3, the DNA is TGTGCCAGCTCACCACCAGGGACAGGTGGAGAAAAACTGTTTTTT.

This clone has more than one count but fewer than ten. This chain uses TRBV4-3 with TRBJ1-1; no firm D call. Trimming took off 0 bases at V and 2 bases at J, with 19 bases between the two ends. This CDR3 comprises 18 residues. Germline V gene data show CDR1 as LGHNA and CDR2 as YSLEER. CDR3 DNA sequence: TGCGCCAGCAGCCAAGAAACAAGGAGGACGGGCGGCAACACTGAAGCTTTCTTT. It translates to CASSQETRRTGGNTEAFF.

The genes are TRBV9 and TRBJ2-7; 11 nucleotides match TRBD2. The V segment lost 4 bases and the J segment 5 bases; nucleotides outside the gene matches: 8. The CDR3 loop spans 15 amino acids. Germline V CDR1 and CDR2: SGDLS, YYNGEE. The CDR3 DNA reads as TGTGCCAGCAGCCCCCGGCTAGCGGGGGGCGACGAGCAGTACTTC. It translates to CASSPRLAGGDEQYF.

This chain joins TRBV12-3 or TRBV12-4 and TRBJ1-6; 7 bases match TRBD1. CDR3 length equals 13 residues. V dropped 8 bases and J dropped 6; count of bases not matched to a gene: 4. The CDR3 spells CASGNRGNSPLHF. As DNA, the CDR3 is TGTGCCAGCGGCAACAGGGGTAATTCACCCCTCCACTTT.

The chain is built from TRBV11-2 and TRBJ2-5, with TRBD2 as a possible D gene (6 bases). This CDR3 is built from 13 residues. Germline V gene data show CDR1 as SGHAT and CDR2 as FQNNGV. Deletions cut 4 bases from V and 5 bases from J, with 11 bases between. The CDR3 nucleotides read TGTGCCAGCAGCTGGGGGGAGCTGGAGACCCAGTACTTC. Residues: CASSWGELETQYF. Full variable domain (missing parts from reference TRBV11-2 and TRBJ2-5): EAGVAQSPRYKIIEKRQSVAFWCNPISGHATLYWYQQILGQGPKLLIQFQNNGVVDDSQLPKDRFSAERLKGVDSTLKIQPAKLEDSAVYLCASSWGELETQYFGPGTRLLVL.

The chain links TRBV6-5 to TRBJ1-3; the D gene is possibly TRBD1 (5 bases). Germline V CDR1 and CDR2: MNHEY, SVGAGI. The CDR3 consists of 15 residues. The V and J ends lost 6 bases and 0 bases respectively, with 12 bases between them. The CDR3 loop reads CASSPGHRSGNTIYF. CDR3 nucleotides: TGTGCCAGCAGCCCAGGACACCGCTCTGGAAACACCATATATTTT.

J is TRBJ2-1 and V is TRBV25-1; 7 bases fit TRBD1. This CDR3 spans 14 amino acids. V lost 8 bases, J lost 9 bases, and 13 bases stayed unmatched. Germline CDR1 MGHDK, CDR2 SYGVNS. The CDR3 bases are TGTGCCAGCGGGGGACAGAATGTTCTTGGTGAGCAGTTCTTC. Amino acid sequence: CASGGQNVLGEQFF. Looking up the rest from reference TRBV25-1 and TRBJ2-1 gives the full variable domain: EADIYQTPRYLVIGTGKKITLECSQTMGHDKMYWYQQDPGMELHLIHYSYGVNSTEKGDLSSESTVSRIRTEHFPLTLESARPSHTSQYLCASGGQNVLGEQFFGPGTRLTVL.

The rearrangement uses TRBV7-6 and TRBJ2-2; D may be TRBD1 (5 bases). CDR3 size: 16 residues. Per the germline V gene, CDR1 is SGHVS and CDR2 is FNYEAQ. V lost 1 base, J lost 7 bases, and 16 bases lay in between. As DNA, the CDR3 is TGTGCCAGCAGCTTAGGATGGGGCCAGGGCGGCGGGGAGCTGTTTTTT. Its protein product is CASSLGWGQGGGELFF.

This clone was picked up one time. The gene calls are TRBV5-6 and TRBJ2-3; 11 bases align to TRBD2. Germline values: CDR1 SGHDT, CDR2 YYEEEE. Trimming cost V 4 bases and J 0 bases; bases outside gene matches: 1. The CDR3 runs to 15 residues. The CDR3 loop is CASSRLAGSTDTQYF. CDR3 bases: TGTGCCAGCAGCCGACTAGCGGGGAGCACAGATACGCAGTATTTT.

In its sample, this clone was seen once. The V and J genes are TRBV2 and TRBJ1-6; D is unresolved. CDR3 length equals 12 residues. Germline CDR1 reads SNHLY; CDR2 reads FYNNEI. Trimming took 0 bases from V and 13 from J, leaving 7 bases between them. As DNA, the CDR3 is TGTGCCAGCAGTGAAGCCCGGTGGCCCCTCCACTTT. Its protein product is CASSEARWPLHF.

This clone was recorded a few times. The J gene is TRBJ1-1, the V gene TRBV30, with D hard to call. Germline V lookup: CDR1 GTSNPN, CDR2 SVGIG (reference sequence). This CDR3 is 14 amino acids long. V gave up 4 bases and J gave up 0 bases, with 12 bases separating them. This CDR3 is CAWKRELMNTEAFF. CDR3 coding DNA: TGTGCCTGGAAGAGGGAATTGATGAACACTGAAGCTTTCTTT.

This chain links TRBV7-3 with TRBJ2-1; 11 positions agree with TRBD1. Germline V gene sequence: CDR1 SGHTA, CDR2 FQGTGA. V dropped 4 bases and J dropped 5; count of bases not matched to a gene: 4. The CDR3 extends over 15 amino acids. The DNA of the CDR3 is TGTGCCAGCAGCTCCTCGGGACAGGGGGACAATGAGCAGTTCTTC. As protein: CASSSSGQGDNEQFF.

The chain combines TRBV16 with TRBJ2-7; 7 bases agree with TRBD1. CDR1 is KGHSY, CDR2 FQNENV, per germline. The CDR3 runs 15 residues. With 4 bases clipped from V and 0 bases from J, the junction kept 6 bases outside the gene matches. CDR3 sequence reads: CASSLTGVTSYEQYF. The CDR3 bases are TGTGCCAGCAGCCTAACAGGGGTTACCTCCTACGAGCAGTACTTC.

In regard to this clone: Other DNA sequences in the same sample also yield this CDR3. V is TRBV9 and J is TRBJ1-5; the D gene is possibly TRBD1 (5 bases). Germline values: CDR1 SGDLS, CDR2 YYNGEE. The length of the CDR3 is 14 residues. V was clipped by 0 bases and J by 4 bases, with 8 bases between them. CDR3 protein: CASSVGGENQPQHF. The CDR3 DNA reads as TGTGCCAGCAGCGTAGGGGGCGAGAATCAGCCCCAGCATTTT.

This sequence joins TRBV7-2 and TRBJ2-3, with TRBD2 as a possible D gene (6 bases). The CDR3 runs 15 residues. V lost 1 base to trimming and J lost 4 bases, with 12 bases between them. Germline assignment: CDR1 SGHTA and CDR2 FQGNSA. The CDR3 DNA sequence: TGTGCCAGCAGCTTAGGAATGGCGGGGTCAGATACGCAGTATTTT. Its protein is CASSLGMAGSDTQYF.

This rearrangement joins TRBV6-5 to TRBJ1-6; 9 bases match TRBD1. CDR3 length equals 14 residues. The germline V gene encodes CDR1 MNHEY and CDR2 SVGAGI. The ends lost 8 bases at V and 5 bases at J; junction bases unmatched: 4. The CDR3 nucleotides read TGTGCCAGCCCCGGGGACAGGGATAATTCACCCCTCCACTTT. Its protein product is CASPGDRDNSPLHF.